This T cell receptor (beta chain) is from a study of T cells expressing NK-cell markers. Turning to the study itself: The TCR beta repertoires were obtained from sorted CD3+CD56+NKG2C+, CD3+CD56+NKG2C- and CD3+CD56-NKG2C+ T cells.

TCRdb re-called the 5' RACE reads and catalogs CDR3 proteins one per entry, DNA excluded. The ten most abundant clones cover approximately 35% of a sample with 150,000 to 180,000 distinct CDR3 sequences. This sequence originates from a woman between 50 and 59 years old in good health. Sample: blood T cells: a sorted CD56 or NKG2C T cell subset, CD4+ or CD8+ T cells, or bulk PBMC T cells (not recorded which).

CDR3 sequence: CASPHPGGYTF. The chain has TRBV12-3 or TRBV12-4 and TRBJ1-2; TCRdb outputs TRBD1, but without DNA this stays unchecked. This CDR3 is 11 amino acids long.